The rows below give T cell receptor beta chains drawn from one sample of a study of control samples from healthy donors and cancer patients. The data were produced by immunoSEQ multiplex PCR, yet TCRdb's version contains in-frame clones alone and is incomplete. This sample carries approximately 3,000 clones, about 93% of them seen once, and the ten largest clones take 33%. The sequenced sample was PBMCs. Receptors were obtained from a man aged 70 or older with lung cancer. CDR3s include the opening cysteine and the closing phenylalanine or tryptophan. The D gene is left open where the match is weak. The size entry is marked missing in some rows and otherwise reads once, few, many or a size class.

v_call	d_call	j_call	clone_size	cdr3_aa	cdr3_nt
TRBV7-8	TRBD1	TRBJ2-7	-	CASSPNRGSYEQYF	TGTGCCAGCAGCCCTAACAGGGGCTCCTACGAGCAGTACTTC
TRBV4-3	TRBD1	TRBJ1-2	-	CASSQDPGGDGYTF	TGCGCCAGCAGCCAAGACCCAGGGGGGGATGGCTACACCTTC
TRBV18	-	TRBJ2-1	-	CASSPKGVLINEQFF	TGTGCCAGCTCCCCCAAGGGGGTTCTCATTAATGAGCAGTTCTTC
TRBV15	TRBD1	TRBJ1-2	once	CATSRETTGRNYGYTF	TGTGCCACCAGCAGAGAAACGACAGGGAGAAACTATGGCTACACCTTC
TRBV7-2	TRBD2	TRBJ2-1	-	CASSGGLARNEQFF	TGTGCCAGCAGCGGAGGACTAGCGAGGAATGAGCAGTTCTTC
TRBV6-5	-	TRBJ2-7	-	CASTQSTYEQYF	TGTGCCAGCACCCAGAGTACCTACGAGCAGTACTTC
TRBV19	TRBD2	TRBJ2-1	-	CASALSRLAGVLRNEQFF	TGTGCCAGTGCGCTATCCCGACTAGCGGGGGTCCTTAGGAATGAGCAGTTCTTC
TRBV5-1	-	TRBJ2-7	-	CASGNRVQGPWEQYF	TGCGCCAGCGGGAACAGGGTTCAGGGGCCCTGGGAGCAGTACTTC
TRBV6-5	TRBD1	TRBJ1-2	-	CASRGTGGGGYTF	TGTGCCAGCAGGGGAACAGGGGGAGGGGGCTACACCTTC
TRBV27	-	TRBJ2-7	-	CASSLILPGPYEQYF	TGTGCCAGCAGTTTAATTCTTCCCGGTCCCTACGAGCAGTACTTC
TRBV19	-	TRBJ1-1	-	CASSPLVARGSVEAFF	TGTGCCAGTAGTCCCCTAGTTGCGCGGGGATCGGTTGAAGCTTTCTTT
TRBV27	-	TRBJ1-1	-	CASSAWGEAFF	TGTGCCAGCAGCGCGTGGGGTGAAGCTTTCTTT
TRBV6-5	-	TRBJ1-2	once	CASSKGGGAHSGYTF	TGTGCCAGCAGTAAGGGCGGGGGCGCACACTCTGGCTACACCTTC
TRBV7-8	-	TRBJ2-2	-	CASSLGGQATNTGELFF	TGTGCCAGCAGCTTAGGGGGCCAAGCAACGAACACCGGGGAGCTGTTTTTT
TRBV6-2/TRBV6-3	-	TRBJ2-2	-	CASSKTGELFF	TGTGCCAGCAGTAAGACCGGGGAGCTGTTTTTT
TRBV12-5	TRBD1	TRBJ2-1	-	CASGRTGFDEQFF	TGTGCTAGTGGTCGGACAGGGTTCGATGAGCAGTTCTTC
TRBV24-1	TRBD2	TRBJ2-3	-	CATSTPAGVTDTQYF	TGTGCCACCAGTACCCCAGCGGGGGTCACAGATACGCAGTATTTT
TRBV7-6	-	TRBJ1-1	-	CASSLARGTEAFF	TGTGCCAGCAGCTTAGCGAGGGGCACTGAAGCTTTCTTT
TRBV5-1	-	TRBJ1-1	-	CASSLAKGLDTEAFF	TGCGCCAGCAGCTTGGCCAAGGGCCTGGACACTGAAGCTTTCTTT
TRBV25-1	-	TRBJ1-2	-	CASSEPGRGNYGYTF	TGTGCCAGCAGTGAACCAGGACGCGGGAACTATGGCTACACCTTC
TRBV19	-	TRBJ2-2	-	CASTPLTGNTGELFF	TGTGCCAGTACCCCCTTGACAGGGAACACCGGGGAGCTGTTTTTT
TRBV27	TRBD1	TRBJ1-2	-	CASSQPTGYGYTF	TGTGCCAGCAGTCAACCGACAGGGTATGGCTACACCTTC
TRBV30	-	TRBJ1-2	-	CAWSRGGMGINYGYTF	TGTGCCTGGAGTCGTGGTGGAATGGGTATTAACTATGGCTACACCTTC
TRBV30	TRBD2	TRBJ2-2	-	CAWSVRASGGAAGELFF	TGTGCCTGGAGTGTACGGGCTAGCGGGGGGGCCGCCGGGGAGCTGTTTTTT
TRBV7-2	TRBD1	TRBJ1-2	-	CASSLVGQAHYGYTF	TGTGCCAGCAGCTTAGTGGGACAGGCCCACTATGGCTACACCTTC
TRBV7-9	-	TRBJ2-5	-	CASSLGQNEETQYF	TGTGCCAGCAGCTTAGGACAGAATGAAGAGACCCAGTACTTC
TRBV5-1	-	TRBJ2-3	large	CASSPGGVRDTQYF	TGCGCCAGCAGCCCTGGGGGTGTCCGCGATACGCAGTATTTT
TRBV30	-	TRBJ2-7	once	CAWSVLGVGEQYF	TGTGCCTGGAGTGTCCTGGGGGTGGGGGAGCAGTACTTC
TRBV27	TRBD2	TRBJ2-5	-	CASSPRGLAGVETQYF	TGTGCCAGCAGTCCCCGGGGACTAGCGGGGGTAGAGACCCAGTACTTC
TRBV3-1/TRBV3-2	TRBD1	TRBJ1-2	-	CASSQILAGQRRGGYTF	TGTGCCAGCAGCCAGATCCTGGCGGGACAGCGAAGGGGGGGCTACACCTTC
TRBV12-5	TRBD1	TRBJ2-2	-	CASGGQTGGTGELFF	TGTGCTAGTGGAGGGCAGACAGGGGGCACCGGGGAGCTGTTTTTT
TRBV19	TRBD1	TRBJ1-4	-	CASSIRRQGNEKLFF	TGTGCCAGTAGTATCCGGCGACAGGGGAATGAAAAACTGTTTTTT
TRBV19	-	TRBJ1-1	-	CASSIGADNTEAFF	TGTGCCAGTAGTATCGGAGCGGACAACACTGAAGCTTTCTTT
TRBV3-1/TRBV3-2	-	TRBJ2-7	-	CASSQDASASYEQYF	TGTGCCAGCAGCCAAGACGCTAGCGCCTCCTACGAGCAGTACTTC
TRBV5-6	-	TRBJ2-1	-	CASSLGLGEYNEQFF	TGTGCCAGCAGCTTGGGGCTAGGGGAATACAATGAGCAGTTCTTC
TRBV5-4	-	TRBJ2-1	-	CASSLVGDDSYNEQFF	TGTGCCAGCAGCTTGGTTGGGGACGACTCCTACAATGAGCAGTTCTTC
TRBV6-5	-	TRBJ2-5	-	CASKRTEVETQYF	TGTGCCAGCAAACGGACGGAGGTAGAGACCCAGTACTTC
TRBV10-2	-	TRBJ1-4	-	CASSSNEKLFF	TGCGCCAGTTCTTCTAATGAAAAACTGTTTTTT
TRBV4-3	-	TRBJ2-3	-	CASSQVLMRRSSQLDTQYF	TGCGCCAGCAGCCAAGTCTTAATGAGACGGAGTTCACAATTGGATACGCAGTATTTT
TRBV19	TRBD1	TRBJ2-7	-	CASKLTGQGSYEQYF	TGTGCCAGTAAATTAACAGGACAGGGGTCCTACGAGCAGTACTTC
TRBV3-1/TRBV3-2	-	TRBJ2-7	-	CAPSQGGGRPYEQYF	TGTGCCCCCAGCCAGGGGGGGGGACGTCCCTACGAGCAGTACTTC
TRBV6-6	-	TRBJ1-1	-	CASSSRTVMNTEAFF	TGTGCCAGCAGTTCCAGGACAGTGATGAACACTGAAGCTTTCTTT
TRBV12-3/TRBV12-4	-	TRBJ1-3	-	CASSFGGNTIYF	TGTGCCAGCAGTTTTGGTGGAAACACCATATATTTT
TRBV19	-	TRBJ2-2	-	CASSISPRHGRVNTGELFF	TGTGCCAGTAGTATATCCCCACGTCATGGCAGGGTGAACACCGGGGAGCTGTTTTTT
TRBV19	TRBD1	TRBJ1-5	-	CASSKTGVGQPQHF	TGTGCCAGTAGTAAGACAGGGGTGGGTCAGCCCCAGCATTTT
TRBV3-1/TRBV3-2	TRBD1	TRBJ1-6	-	CASSPGTDIYNSPLHF	TGTGCCAGCAGCCCCGGGACAGATATTTATAATTCACCCCTCCACTTT
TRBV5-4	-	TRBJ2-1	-	CASSLGGAEGNEQFF	TGTGCCAGCAGCTTAGGGGGGGCGGAAGGGAATGAGCAGTTCTTC
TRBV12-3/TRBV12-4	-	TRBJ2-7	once	CASSSQGYEQYF	TGTGCCAGCAGTTCGCAGGGTTACGAGCAGTACTTC
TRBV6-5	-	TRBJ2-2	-	CASSYGDTGELFF	TGTGCCAGCAGTTATGGGGACACCGGGGAGCTGTTTTTT
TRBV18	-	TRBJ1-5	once	CASSPLSNQPQHF	TGTGCCAGCTCACCTCTAAGCAATCAGCCCCAGCATTTT
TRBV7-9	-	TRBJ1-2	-	CASSPPGPAYTF	TGTGCCAGCAGCCCCCCGGGGCCAGCCTACACCTTC
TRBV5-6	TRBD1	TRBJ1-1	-	CASTTGTAPNTEAFF	TGTGCCAGCACAACCGGGACAGCACCGAACACTGAAGCTTTCTTT
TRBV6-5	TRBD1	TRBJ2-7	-	CASSTGTGETYEQYF	TGTGCCAGCAGTACCGGGACAGGTGAGACCTACGAGCAGTACTTC